This note documents a single T cell receptor beta chain sequence. As yet, its antigen is unknown. V was pared by 6 bases and J by 0 bases, with 15 bases between. The germline V gene encodes CDR1 SGDLS and CDR2 YYNGEE. The length of the CDR3 is 15 residues. Diabetic patients met standard criteria for type 1 or type 2 diabetes. Ten milliliters of peripheral blood were drawn from each donor. The sample belongs to a study of type 1 and type 2 diabetes patients. Study background: Sequencing for the whole study yielded 18,976,912 paired-end reads.

Overall study results and limits: Age and gender were not matched between study groups, possibly biasing interpretation.

Amplification started from genomic DNA. A primer set of 30 forward and 13 reverse primers amplified the CDR3. MiXCR, applied by TCRdb to the multiplex PCR reads, yields one record per CDR3 protein. The data show 280,000 or so distinct CDR3 sequences, 40% to 50% seen once. This clonotype was obtained from a man aged 18 to 35 with type 2 diabetes. The sample was peripheral blood mononuclear cells (PBMCs). The rearrangement links TRBV9 to TRBJ1-1; D remains unclear. In nucleotides, the CDR3 is TGTGCCAGCAAGCCGACGGGCAACATGAACACTGAAGCTTTCTTT. Its protein is CASKPTGNMNTEAFF. The whole variable domain, filled in from reference TRBV9 and TRBJ1-1, reads DSGVTQTPKHLITATGQRVTLRCSPRSGDLSVYWYQQSLDQGLQFLIQYYNGEERAKGNILERFSAQQFPDLHSELNLSSLELGDSALYFCASKPTGNMNTEAFFGQGTRLTVV.